These T cell receptor beta chains were read from a single sample in a study of blood T cell repertoires in COVID-19. Method: immunoSEQ multiplex PCR; TCRdb's copy keeps in-frame clones and lacks some. This sample carries about 200,000 clones, approximately 81% of them seen once, and the ten largest clones take around a sixth. Sequenced input: peripheral blood. These receptors were obtained from a person between 65 and 80 years old with COVID-19, enrolled during active disease. Both conserved end residues are part of each CDR3. D genes are given only for firm matches. Clone size is given for some rows only: seen once, a few or many times, or a class if the clone is expanded.

CDR3 protein	CDR3 DNA	clone size	V gene	J gene	D gene
CASSLQGSNEKLFF	TGTGCCAGCAGCCTACAGGGCAGTAATGAAAAACTGTTTTTT	NA	TRBV5-4	TRBJ1-4	NA
CASSYFPSYGYTF	TGTGCCAGCAGTTACTTCCCATCCTATGGCTACACCTTC	once	TRBV6-5	TRBJ1-2	NA
CASSLRVSNEKLFF	TGTGCCAGCAGCCTGCGGGTATCTAATGAAAAACTGTTTTTT	NA	TRBV14	TRBJ1-4	NA
CASSPLTSAGELFF	TGTGCCAGCAGCCCCCTGACTAGCGCCGGGGAGCTGTTTTTT	NA	TRBV3-1/TRBV3-2	TRBJ2-2	TRBD2
CASSYQQGVGETQYF	TGTGCCAGCAGCTACCAACAGGGGGTGGGGGAGACCCAGTACTTC	few	TRBV7-9	TRBJ2-5	TRBD1
CASSQDDGLYGYTF	TGTGCCAGCAGCCAAGATGACGGACTCTATGGCTACACCTTC	NA	TRBV3-1/TRBV3-2	TRBJ1-2	NA
CASSFPGDEKLFF	TGTGCCAGCAGCTTCCCAGGGGATGAAAAACTGTTTTTT	NA	TRBV7-9	TRBJ1-4	NA
CASGTGVGELFF	TGTGCTAGTGGCACGGGAGTCGGGGAGCTGTTTTTT	NA	TRBV12-5	TRBJ2-2	NA
CASSVSTSGSGANVLTF	TGTGCCAGCAGCGTAAGCACCTCAGGGTCTGGGGCCAACGTCCTGACTTTC	once	TRBV9	TRBJ2-6	NA
CASSLTGRGGPSYGYTF	TGTGCCAGCAGCTTAACGGGCAGAGGGGGCCCTAGTTATGGCTACACCTTC	NA	TRBV7-3	TRBJ1-2	TRBD1
CASSVGEGGATNEKLFF	TGTGCCAGCAGCGTAGGGGAAGGGGGCGCAACTAATGAAAAACTGTTTTTT	NA	TRBV9	TRBJ1-4	TRBD1
CASSQENRGIFDSPLHF	TGTGCCAGCAGCCAAGAGAACAGGGGGATTTTTGATTCACCCCTCCACTTT	NA	TRBV3-1/TRBV3-2	TRBJ1-6	TRBD1
CASSQERLGGANVLTF	TGTGCCAGCAGCCAAGAGAGGCTCGGGGGGGCCAACGTCCTGACTTTC	NA	TRBV3-1/TRBV3-2	TRBJ2-6	NA
CATSRDLGQGSSTEAFF	TGTGCCACCAGCAGAGATCTGGGTCAGGGGTCAAGCACTGAAGCTTTCTTT	NA	TRBV15	TRBJ1-1	NA
CTSSQIGLRRSTDTQYF	TGCACCAGCAGCCAAATCGGACTACGGCGGAGCACAGATACGCAGTATTTT	NA	TRBV1	TRBJ2-3	NA